Below are 21 T cell receptor beta chains sequenced from a single sample in a study of cytomegalovirus exposure and HLA in healthy donors (dated by TCRdb to about 2017). The library was generated by the immunoSEQ multiplex PCR assay. For the multiplex PCR, a mixture combining 60 forward primers for TCR Vbeta segments and 13 reverse primers for TCR Jbeta segments was used. In TCRdb, the immuneACCESS table is reduced to in-frame sequences with V and J assigned. These tables do not hold every clone; where another copy was compared, an unresolved V gene accounts for under half, and the others remain unexplained. The sample data list 55,000 to 85,000 clones, and around 78% of these were observed just once. The ten largest make up roughly 8.2% of the sample. Sequencing used PBMCs. The receptors originated from a man aged 18 to 35 in good health and CMV-seropositive.

V usage is TRBV28 and J usage is TRBJ1-1, with 8 bases matching TRBD1. The trim removed 1 base at V and 4 bases at J, leaving 2 bases unmatched. There are 14 residues in the CDR3. Germline V gives CDR1 MDHEN, CDR2 SYDVKM. Here the CDR3 reads CASSLSTGGTEAFF. In DNA, the CDR3 is TGTGCCAGCAGTTTATCTACAGGGGGCACTGAAGCTTTCTTT.

The gene calls are TRBV5-1 and TRBJ2-5, with D uncertain. Trimming removed 0 bases at V and 4 bases at J, with 7 bases between. From germline, CDR1 is SGHRS and CDR2 YFSETQ. The CDR3 loop spans 13 amino acids. CDR3: CASSLEERETQYF. CDR3 nucleotide sequence: TGCGCCAGCAGCTTGGAGGAGCGAGAGACCCAGTACTTC. The full variable domain, with the rest looked up from reference TRBV5-1 and TRBJ2-5, is KAGVTQTPRYLIKTRGQQVTLSCSPISGHRSVSWYQQTPGQGLQFLFEYFSETQRNKGNFPGRFSGRQFSNSRSEMNVSTLELGDSALYLCASSLEERETQYFGPGTRLLVL.

J is TRBJ2-7 and V is TRBV6-1; no clear D gene. Germline assignment: CDR1 MNHNS and CDR2 SASEGT. Trimming pared 6 bases from V and 3 bases from J, leaving 3 bases between. There are 10 residues in the CDR3. The CDR3 DNA sequence: TGTGCCAGCAGCAACTACGAGCAGTACTTC. Its translation: CASSNYEQYF.

The CDR3 is CSVAGQGYTEAFF. In DNA form, the CDR3 reads TGCAGCGTCGCAGGACAGGGATACACTGAAGCTTTCTTT. The chain is built from TRBV29-1 and TRBJ1-1, with 8 positions matching TRBD1. J gave up 3 bases and V 6 bases, and 6 bases lay outside the gene matches. The germline CDR1 and CDR2 sequences are SQVTM and ANQGSEA. This CDR3 spans 13 amino acids.

V usage is TRBV9 and J usage is TRBJ2-2; D unclear. Germline CDR1 reads SGDLS; CDR2 reads YYNGEE. The CDR3 totals 12 residues. The V and J ends lost 9 bases and 8 bases respectively, with 14 bases between them. Here the CDR3 DNA reads TGTGCCACAAGCGCCAGATGGGGGGAGCTGTTTTTT. As protein: CATSARWGELFF.

The chain uses TRBV2 and TRBJ2-3; D might be TRBD2 (6 bases). The V gene lost 11 bases and the J gene lost 2 bases, with 23 bases spanning the gap. The CDR3 length is 16 residues. Germline V gene data show CDR1 as SNHLY and CDR2 as FYNNEI. The CDR3 DNA reads as TGTGCCTCAGAACTCCAACCGGGACTGCTCACAGATACGCAGTATTTT. This codes for CASELQPGLLTDTQYF. Combining the CDR3 with reference TRBV2 and TRBJ2-3 gives the whole variable domain EPEVTQTPSHQVTQMGQEVILRCVPISNHLYFYWYRQILGQKVEFLVSFYNNEISEKSEIFDDQFSVERPDGSNFTLKIRSTKLEDSAMYFCASELQPGLLTDTQYFGPGTRLTVL.

The chain is built from TRBV2 and TRBJ1-5; the match to TRBD1 covers 7 bases. The CDR3 length is 14 residues. Germline lookup yields CDR1 SNHLY and CDR2 FYNNEI. V was pared by 4 bases and J by 3 bases, with 3 bases of the junction left unmatched. In nucleotides, the CDR3 is TGTGCCAGCAGTGGGCAGGGGGACAATCAGCCCCAGCATTTT. This sequence encodes CASSGQGDNQPQHF.

This clone was counted between two and nine times. The chain is built from TRBV30 and TRBJ2-2; tentative D call: TRBD2 (6 bases). The ends were cut back, 3 bases at V and 3 bases at J, with 11 bases in the middle. The length of the CDR3 is 14 residues. The germline CDR1 and CDR2 sequences are GTSNPN and SVGIG (reference sequence). Here the CDR3 DNA reads TGTGCCTGGAGAGGTGGAGGGTACACCGGGGAGCTGTTTTTT. The encoded protein is CAWRGGGYTGELFF.

This chain uses TRBV6-5 with TRBJ1-3; 7 bases fit TRBD1. V shed 5 bases and J 0 bases; nucleotides not matched to a gene: 4. Germline V gene sequence: CDR1 MNHEY, CDR2 SVGAGI. The CDR3 runs to 15 residues. In DNA form, the CDR3 reads TGTGCCAGCAGTCGGGACAGCAGCTCTGGAAACACCATATATTTT. Its translation is CASSRDSSSGNTIYF.

The rearrangement links TRBV30 to TRBJ1-3; a weak D match, TRBD1 (5 bases). Germline loops: CDR1 GTSNPN, CDR2 SVGIG (reference sequence). The CDR3 is 14 residues long. V gave up 4 bases and J gave up 8 bases, with 18 bases separating them. CDR3 coding DNA: TGTGCCTGGACCCTGGGACTTCCCGGGGACACCATATATTTT. This codes for CAWTLGLPGDTIYF.

The rearrangement links TRBV10-2 to TRBJ2-7; 9 bases map to TRBD2. Germline V gene lookup returns CDR1 WSHSY and CDR2 SAAADI. The CDR3 contains 15 residues. The J segment lost 2 bases and the V segment lost 7 bases, leaving 9 bases of the junction unmatched. The CDR3 DNA is TGCGCCAGCAAGGAGCGGGGGGCCGTAACCTACGAGCAGTACTTC. It specifies CASKERGAVTYEQYF.

The chain uses TRBV6-5 and TRBJ2-7; 10 bases fit TRBD2. This CDR3 is 14 amino acids long. J was trimmed by 6 bases and V by 5 bases; bases with no gene match: 7. The germline V gene has CDR1 MNHEY and CDR2 SVGAGI. CDR3 nucleotide sequence: TGTGCCAGCAGTCCCTTTCGGACTAGCGGCGAGCAGTACTTC. It yields the protein CASSPFRTSGEQYF.

The chain uses TRBV30 and TRBJ2-7; 8 bases map to TRBD2. This CDR3 is 13 amino acids long. V lost 4 bases, J lost 2 bases, and 4 bases stayed unmatched. In germline, CDR1 is GTSNPN, CDR2 SVGIG (reference sequence). In DNA form, the CDR3 reads TGTGCCTGGACCGAGCGGGGGCCCTACGAGCAGTACTTC. Protein product: CAWTERGPYEQYF.

There are a few counts of this clone. The chain combines TRBV6-1 with TRBJ1-1, with D unresolved. Germline CDR1 MNHNS, CDR2 SASEGT. This CDR3 is built from 15 residues. Trimming removed 6 bases from V and 5 bases from J, with 19 bases in between. This CDR3 reads CASSFTREVPTEAFF. CDR3 coding DNA: TGTGCCAGCAGCTTTACACGGGAGGTTCCGACTGAAGCTTTCTTT.

This sequence joins TRBV6-5 and TRBJ2-7, with 9 positions matching TRBD2. The junction had 10 bases not matched to a gene; V was cut back by 7 bases and J by 6 bases. CDR1 and CDR2 from the germline V gene are MNHEY and SVGAGI. This CDR3 contains 14 residues. CDR3 DNA sequence: TGTGCCAGCACAATCGCGGGGGGGCTGGGCGAGCAGTACTTC. Translation: CASTIAGGLGEQYF.

The chain has TRBV6-5 and TRBJ1-1; no clear D gene. V was shortened by 2 bases and J by 5 bases, with 12 bases between the two germline ends. The CDR3 spans 14 residues. Looked up from germline, CDR1 is MNHEY and CDR2 is SVGAGI. The CDR3 coding sequence is TGTGCCAGCAGTTACGCTCTTCGGGGTACTGAAGCTTTCTTT. Translated: CASSYALRGTEAFF.

This clone has just a few counts. CDR3 sequence reads: CASSFLGQGGTEAFF. CDR3 sequence (DNA): TGCGCCAGCAGCTTCCTCGGACAGGGGGGAACTGAAGCTTTCTTT. The chain links TRBV5-1 to TRBJ1-1, with 10 bases lining up with TRBD1. CDR3 length: 15 residues. J gave up 5 bases and V 2 bases, and 6 bases lay outside the gene matches. Germline V lookup: CDR1 SGHRS, CDR2 YFSETQ.

This clone was observed a few times. V usage is TRBV4-1 and J usage is TRBJ1-4, with 8 bases fitting TRBD1. Germline-derived CDR1 and CDR2 are MGHRA and YSYEKL. Trimming took 3 bases from V and 6 from J; bases not matched to a gene: 9. This CDR3 has 16 amino acids. The CDR3: CASSQAGTGLHEKLFF. The CDR3 DNA is TGCGCCAGCAGCCAGGCCGGGACAGGCCTACATGAAAAACTGTTTTTT.

A few counts support this clone. The chain recombines TRBV30 with TRBJ2-7; D is undetermined. Germline-derived CDR1 and CDR2 are GTSNPN and SVGIG (reference sequence). The V end lost 3 bases, the J end lost 5 bases, and 8 bases lay between the germline ends. CDR3 length: 11 amino acids. CDR3 region: CAWRLQNEQYF. CDR3 DNA sequence: TGTGCCTGGAGGTTACAGAACGAGCAGTACTTC.

The gene calls are TRBV30 and TRBJ2-3; D perhaps matches TRBD2 (6 bases). Germline-derived CDR1 and CDR2 are GTSNPN and SVGIG (reference sequence). The V and J ends lost 8 bases and 2 bases respectively, with 17 bases between them. The CDR3 length is 14 residues. For the CDR3, the DNA is TGTGCCCTAGCTCCGGGACTTTTCACAGATACGCAGTATTTT. Encoded protein: CALAPGLFTDTQYF. Based on the CDR3 plus reference TRBV30 and TRBJ2-3, the full variable domain is SQTIHQWPATLVQPVGSPLSLECTVEGTSNPNLYWYRQAAGRGLQLLFYSVGIGQISSEVPQNLSASRPQDRQFILSSKKLLLSDSGFYLCALAPGLFTDTQYFGPGTRLTVL.

The CDR3 DNA reads as TGTGCCAGCAGTGAGTGGGGAGGGATGAACACTGAAGCTTTCTTT. It translates to CASSEWGGMNTEAFF. The V call is TRBV2, the J call TRBJ1-1, with no clear D. The CDR3 is 15 amino acids. The V end lost 3 bases, the J end lost 0 bases, and 11 bases lay between the germline ends. The germline V gene has CDR1 SNHLY and CDR2 FYNNEI.